A single T cell receptor beta chain is shown here with its context. The entry originates in a study of blood T cell repertoires in COVID-19. The CDR3 length is 12 residues. V was cut by 6 bases and J by 7 bases, with 7 bases left in between. The germline V gene has CDR1 SNHLY and CDR2 FYNNEI. Repertoires were generated with immunoSEQ multiplex PCR, while TCRdb's copy carries only in-frame clones and drops some. The sample comprises 190,000 or so clones, roughly four fifths of which are singletons, and roughly 6.9% rests with the top ten. The receptor was derived from a human donor with acute or convalescent COVID-19. The donor label of this sample is uncertain. The rearrangement links TRBV2 to TRBJ1-6; D not resolved. The sample consisted of peripheral blood. The CDR3 region is CASRLINSPLHF. The CDR3 nucleotides are TGTGCCAGCAGACTTATCAATTCACCCCTCCACTTT.